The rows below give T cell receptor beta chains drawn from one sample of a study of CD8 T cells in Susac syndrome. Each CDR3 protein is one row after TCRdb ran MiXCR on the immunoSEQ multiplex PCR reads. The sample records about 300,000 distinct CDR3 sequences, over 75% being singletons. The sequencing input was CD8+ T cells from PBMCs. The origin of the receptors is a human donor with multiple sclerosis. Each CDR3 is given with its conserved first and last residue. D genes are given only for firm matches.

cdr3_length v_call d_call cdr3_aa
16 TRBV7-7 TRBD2 CASSLSGLAEPGSQYF
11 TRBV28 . CASSFAQPQHF
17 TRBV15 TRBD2 CATSRPYSGRQSYEQYF
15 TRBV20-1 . CSARDPGDLSYGYTF
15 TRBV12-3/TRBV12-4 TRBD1 CASNFGTGASYEQYF
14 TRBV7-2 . CASSSLTDWNEQFF
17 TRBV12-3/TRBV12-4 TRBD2 CASSYRTSGRAGYEQYF
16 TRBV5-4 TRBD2 CASSLEIAGGIDTQYF
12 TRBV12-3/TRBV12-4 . CASNRENEKLFF
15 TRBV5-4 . CASTRLGEAKDTQYF
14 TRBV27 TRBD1 CASSTDRVGTEAFF
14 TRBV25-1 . CASSRRGSGTEAFF
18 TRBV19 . CASSIDWRGEGAYNEQFF
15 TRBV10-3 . CAISDPGVKYNEQFF
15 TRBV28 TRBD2 CASSIAGDDTGELFF
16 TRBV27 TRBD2 CASSPGVGGSYNEQFF
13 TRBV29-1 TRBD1 CSVGTGATGEQYF
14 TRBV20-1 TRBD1 CSAEDRESYNEQFF
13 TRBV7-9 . CASSAYMNTEAFF
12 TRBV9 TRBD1 CASKGTGVSVFF
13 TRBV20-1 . CSARRAGRYEQYF
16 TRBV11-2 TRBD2 CASSFGTGLAVYEQYF
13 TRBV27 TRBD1 CASSLGQTYEQYF
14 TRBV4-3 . CASSQAIPTDTQYF
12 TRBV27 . CASRTGFYEQYF
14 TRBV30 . CAWSYDASVRGYTF
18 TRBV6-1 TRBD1 CASNLFGTGRRLGYGYTF
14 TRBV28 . CAAQSPGFNQPQHF
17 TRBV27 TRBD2 CASSWKPEREKTDTQYF
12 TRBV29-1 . CSVAPDLGGYTF
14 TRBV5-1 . CASSLAYRENGYTF
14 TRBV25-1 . CASSEGRPTDTQYF
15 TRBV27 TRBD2 CASSLWVAGNYEQYF
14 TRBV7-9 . CASSRALFTGELFF
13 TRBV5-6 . CASSLKGADEQYF
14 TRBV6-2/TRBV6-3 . CASSPLAPYTEAFF
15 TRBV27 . CASSLSVRWTGEQFF
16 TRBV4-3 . CASSPRTQGSGETQYF
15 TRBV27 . CASSFGGPGANVLTF
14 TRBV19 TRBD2 CASSFGTSRLEQFF
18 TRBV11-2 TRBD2 CASSLRASGRASINEQFF
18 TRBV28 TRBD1 CASSFNRDREINNYGHTF
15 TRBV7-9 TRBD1 CASGHSTGDSYEQYF
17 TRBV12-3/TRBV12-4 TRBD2 CASSFPSLAGSSYEQYF
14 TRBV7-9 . CASSLVGSGVEQFF
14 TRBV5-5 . CASSLMNSDPEAFF
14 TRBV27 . CASSFQDSSYEQYF
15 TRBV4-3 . CASSQGRGGPYGYTF
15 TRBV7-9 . CASSLGNRFEETQYF
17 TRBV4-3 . CASREVGGSSRLDGYTF
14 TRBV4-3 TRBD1 CASSQDREDYGYTF